Listed below are T cell receptor beta chains from one sample, sequenced in a study of spatial heterogeneity in lung cancer. TCRdb ran MiXCR on the 5' RACE reads and lists one entry per CDR3 protein. Of some 110,000 distinct CDR3 sequences listed, 12% are singletons. Material: PBMCs, obtained at follow-up. Source of these receptors: a male donor with early-stage non-small cell lung cancer. Each CDR3 is given with its conserved first and last residue. A D gene is named only where the DNA matches it firmly. Expanded clones get a size class; other rows say once, few or many, or leave the size out.

v_gene: TRBV3-1
d_gene: NA
abundance: many
j_gene: TRBJ2-2
CDR3aa: CASSQRTGELFF
CDR3nt: TGTGCCAGCAGCCAACGCACCGGGGAGCTGTTTTTT

v_gene: TRBV7-2
d_gene: TRBD1
abundance: few
j_gene: TRBJ1-3
CDR3aa: CASSQPRDRTFSGNTIYF
CDR3nt: TGTGCCAGCAGCCAGCCTAGGGACAGAACTTTCTCTGGAAACACCATATATTTT

v_gene: TRBV12-3/TRBV12-4
d_gene: NA
abundance: once
j_gene: TRBJ1-1
CDR3aa: CASSFKKGQGFEAFF
CDR3nt: TGTGCCAGCAGTTTTAAGAAGGGCCAGGGTTTTGAAGCTTTCTTT

v_gene: TRBV6-6
d_gene: NA
abundance: NA
j_gene: TRBJ1-1
CDR3aa: CASSSTGLAHTEAFF
CDR3nt: TGTGCCAGCAGTAGTACGGGTCTGGCCCACACTGAAGCTTTCTTT

v_gene: TRBV30
d_gene: NA
abundance: once
j_gene: TRBJ1-1
CDR3aa: CAWSVRRVPEAFF
CDR3nt: TGTGCCTGGAGTGTACGGAGGGTCCCTGAAGCTTTCTTT

v_gene: TRBV28
d_gene: NA
abundance: NA
j_gene: TRBJ2-3
CDR3aa: CASSFPGGADTQYF
CDR3nt: TGTGCCAGCAGTTTCCCGGGGGGCGCGGATACGCAGTATTTT

v_gene: TRBV5-1
d_gene: NA
abundance: few
j_gene: TRBJ1-2
CDR3aa: CASSLKGREDGYTF
CDR3nt: TGCGCCAGCAGCTTGAAGGGCAGGGAGGATGGCTACACCTTC

v_gene: TRBV6-2/TRBV6-3
d_gene: NA
abundance: many
j_gene: TRBJ1-5
CDR3aa: CASSRSGDQPQHF
CDR3nt: TGTGCCAGCAGCCGTTCGGGGGATCAGCCCCAGCATTTT

v_gene: TRBV7-9
d_gene: NA
abundance: many
j_gene: TRBJ2-5
CDR3aa: CASSPDGLNQETQYF
CDR3nt: TGTGCCAGCAGCCCCGACGGGTTGAACCAAGAGACCCAGTACTTC

v_gene: TRBV6-5
d_gene: NA
abundance: few
j_gene: TRBJ1-2
CDR3aa: CASSYRGLSGYTF
CDR3nt: TGTGCCAGCAGTTATAGGGGGTTGTCCGGCTACACCTTC

v_gene: TRBV9
d_gene: TRBD1
abundance: many
j_gene: TRBJ1-5
CDR3aa: CASSSGQGSNQPQHF
CDR3nt: TGTGCCAGCAGCAGCGGACAGGGGTCTAATCAGCCCCAGCATTTT

v_gene: TRBV5-8
d_gene: NA
abundance: once
j_gene: TRBJ1-1
CDR3aa: CASSLAGKNTEAFF
CDR3nt: TGTGCCAGCAGCTTGGCCGGAAAGAACACTGAAGCTTTCTTT

v_gene: TRBV6-2/TRBV6-3
d_gene: NA
abundance: NA
j_gene: TRBJ2-7
CDR3aa: CASSFKWEQYF
CDR3nt: TGTGCCAGCAGTTTTAAGTGGGAGCAGTACTTC